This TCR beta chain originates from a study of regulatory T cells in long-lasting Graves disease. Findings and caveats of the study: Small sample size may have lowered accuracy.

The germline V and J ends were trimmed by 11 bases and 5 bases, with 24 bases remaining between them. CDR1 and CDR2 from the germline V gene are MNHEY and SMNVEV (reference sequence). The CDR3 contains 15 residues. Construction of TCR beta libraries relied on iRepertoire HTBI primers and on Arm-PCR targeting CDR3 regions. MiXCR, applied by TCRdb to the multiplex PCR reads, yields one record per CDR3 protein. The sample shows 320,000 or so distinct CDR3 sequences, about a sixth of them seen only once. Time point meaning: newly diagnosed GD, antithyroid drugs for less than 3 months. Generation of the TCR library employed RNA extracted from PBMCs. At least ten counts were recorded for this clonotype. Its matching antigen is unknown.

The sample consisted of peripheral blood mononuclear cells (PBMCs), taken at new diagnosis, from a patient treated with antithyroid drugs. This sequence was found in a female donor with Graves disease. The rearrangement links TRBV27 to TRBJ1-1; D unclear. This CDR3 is CASSTTGEVRTEAFF. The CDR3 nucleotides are TGTGCCTCCAGCACAACGGGAGAGGTAAGGACTGAAGCTTTCTTT.